Below, 21 T cell receptor beta chains from the same sample are listed, as sequenced in a study of monozygotic twins with cystic fibrosis. Clones were read by immunoSEQ multiplex PCR, and TCRdb kept only the in-frame ones, dropping some. This sample has 14,000 to 15,000 clones, with approximately 85% found just once. Sequencing was done on a sample of blood. Every receptor here comes from a boy between 10 and 17 years old with cystic fibrosis.

This chain uses TRBV9 with TRBJ2-1, with D possibly matching TRBD1 (6 bases). The V gene's germline CDR1 is SGDLS and CDR2 YYNGEE. The V end lost 4 bases, the J end lost 1 base, and 15 bases lay between the germline ends. This CDR3 is 16 amino acids long. The CDR3 reads CASSPTGYSSYNEQFF. In DNA, the CDR3 is TGTGCCAGCAGCCCAACAGGGTATTCTTCCTACAATGAGCAGTTCTTC.

This sequence joins TRBV7-9 and TRBJ1-5, with D uncertain. The germline CDR1 and CDR2 sequences are SEHNR and FQNEAQ (reference sequence). The V and J ends lost 1 base and 2 bases respectively, with 9 bases between them. CDR3 size: 15 residues. CDR3 loop: CASSLEGPGNQPQHF. The CDR3, as DNA: TGTGCCAGCAGCTTAGAGGGTCCCGGCAATCAGCCCCAGCATTTT.

A single count supports this clone. CDR3 amino acids: CASSAGQKYGYTF. In nucleotides, the CDR3 is TGTGCCAGCAGCGCCGGGCAAAAATATGGCTACACCTTC. The gene calls are TRBV7-9 and TRBJ1-2, with unresolved D. The CDR3 contains 13 residues. V was pared by 5 bases and J by 5 bases, with 12 bases between. CDR1 is SEHNR and CDR2 is FQNEAQ in the germline V gene (reference sequence).

The chain recombines TRBV9 with TRBJ2-1, with D possibly matching TRBD2 (6 bases). Germline-derived CDR1 and CDR2 are SGDLS and YYNGEE. The CDR3 length is 16 residues. V lost 1 base and J 4 bases, leaving 15 bases between the germline ends. CDR3 protein: CASSVITGTPYNEQFF. Written as DNA, the CDR3 is TGTGCCAGCAGCGTAATCACTGGGACTCCATACAATGAGCAGTTCTTC.

V and J are TRBV11-2 and TRBJ1-3; D is unresolved. Between the trimmed V and J ends, which lost 3 bases and 5 bases, there was a span of 17 bases. Germline-derived CDR1 and CDR2 are SGHAT and FQNNGV. The CDR3 sequence is 16 residues long. The chain's CDR3 is CASSLGSGRVRNTIYF. The CDR3 bases are TGTGCCAGCAGCTTGGGGTCGGGGAGGGTGAGAAACACCATATATTTT. Combining the CDR3 with reference TRBV11-2 and TRBJ1-3 gives the whole variable domain EAGVAQSPRYKIIEKRQSVAFWCNPISGHATLYWYQQILGQGPKLLIQFQNNGVVDDSQLPKDRFSAERLKGVDSTLKIQPAKLEDSAVYLCASSLGSGRVRNTIYFGEGSWLTVV.

The rearrangement joins TRBV27 to TRBJ1-3, with a tentative D call TRBD1 (5 bases). CDR1 and CDR2 (germline): MNHEY, SMNVEV (reference sequence). Between the trimmed V and J ends, which lost 8 bases and 0 bases, there was a span of 17 bases. The CDR3 totals 16 residues. The CDR3: CASAPPGGVSGNTIYF. DNA of the CDR3: TGTGCCAGCGCCCCCCCCGGAGGGGTCTCTGGAAACACCATATATTTT.

V is TRBV5-1 and J is TRBJ2-5; D possibly corresponds to TRBD1 (6 bases). V was trimmed by 0 bases and J by 2 bases, leaving 8 bases between them. CDR1 is SGHRS and CDR2 is YFSETQ in the germline V gene. The CDR3 extends over 14 amino acids. The CDR3 DNA follows: TGCGCCAGCAGCTTGGGTGGACAGCAAGAGACCCAGTACTTC. Protein product: CASSLGGQQETQYF.

This clone was found once. The chain couples TRBV5-1 to TRBJ2-1, with no clear D. The CDR3 consists of 11 residues. Germline lookup yields CDR1 SGHRS and CDR2 YFSETQ. V was pared by 5 bases and J by 7 bases, with 7 bases between. CDR3 residues: CASRRVNEQFF. In nucleotides, the CDR3 is TGCGCCAGCAGAAGGGTTAATGAGCAGTTCTTC.

This CDR3 reads CASSLATYRVGMNTEAFF. The CDR3 DNA reads as TGTGCCAGCAGCTTAGCCACTTACAGGGTAGGGATGAACACTGAAGCTTTCTTT. The chain has TRBV11-2 and TRBJ1-1; weak D call: TRBD1 (6 bases). Trimming pared 1 base from V and 0 bases from J, leaving 18 bases between. CDR3 length: 18 amino acids. Germline CDR1 and CDR2: SGHAT and FQNNGV.

This chain joins TRBV28 and TRBJ2-1; 11 nucleotides agree with TRBD2. J lost 6 bases, V lost 10 bases, and 14 bases had no gene match. Germline values: CDR1 MDHEN, CDR2 SYDVKM. The CDR3 is made up of 16 amino acids. CDR3 in amino acids: CATVSPLAGVGNEQFF. As DNA, the CDR3 is TGTGCCACCGTATCCCCACTAGCGGGAGTAGGCAATGAGCAGTTCTTC.

This chain joins TRBV11-2 and TRBJ2-7; 8 bases agree with TRBD1. V lost 4 bases and J lost 2; bases outside the gene matches: 7. The CDR3 length is 15 residues. CDR1 and CDR2 (germline): SGHAT, FQNNGV. The CDR3 bases are TGTGCCAGCAGCTCCTCGACAGGGGCCCCCTACGAGCAGTACTTC. Amino acid sequence: CASSSSTGAPYEQYF.

The rearrangement uses TRBV5-1 and TRBJ2-2; 9 bases agree with TRBD2. V shed 2 bases and J 6 bases; nucleotides not matched to a gene: 5. Germline-derived CDR1 and CDR2 are SGHRS and YFSETQ. The CDR3 runs to 15 residues. The CDR3 DNA reads as TGCGCCAGCAGCTTCGGCGGGGGGGCCCCCGGGGAGCTGTTTTTT. Translation gives CASSFGGGAPGELFF.

V usage is TRBV5-1 and J usage is TRBJ2-2; TRBD2 agrees at 9 bases. Germline V lookup: CDR1 SGHRS, CDR2 YFSETQ. The CDR3 is 15 residues long. The J segment lost 4 bases and the V segment lost 2 bases, leaving 3 bases of the junction unmatched. The CDR3 DNA reads TGCGCCAGCAGCTTTAGCGGGAGAGGCACCGGGGAGCTGTTTTTT. Its protein product is CASSFSGRGTGELFF.

This clone is a singleton in its sample. This chain links TRBV20-1 with TRBJ2-3, with unresolved D. The CDR3 has 11 residues. V lost 3 bases and J 3 bases, leaving 4 bases between the germline ends. Per the germline V gene, CDR1 is DFQATT and CDR2 is SNEGSKA (reference sequence). The CDR3 spells CSASRTDTQYF. CDR3 bases: TGCAGTGCTAGCAGGACAGATACGCAGTATTTT.

The V gene is TRBV11-3, the J gene TRBJ2-3; possibly TRBD1 for D (6 bases). The CDR3 extends over 15 amino acids. The V end lost 5 bases, the J end lost 2 bases, and 14 bases lay between the germline ends. Looked up from germline, CDR1 is SGHNT and CDR2 is YENEEA. The CDR3 DNA is TGTGCCAGCAGCCCCCAGGGGTGGGCCACAGATACGCAGTATTTT. Its translation is CASSPQGWATDTQYF.

The chain joins TRBV7-8 to TRBJ1-1; TRBD1 agrees at 7 bases. CDR3 length equals 15 residues. CDR1 and CDR2 (germline): SGHVS, FQNEAQ. V lost 5 bases to trimming and J lost 0 bases; unmatched junction nucleotides: 6. The CDR3 DNA sequence: TGTGCCAGCAGCCCGGGACAGCCCATGAACACTGAAGCTTTCTTT. Protein sequence: CASSPGQPMNTEAFF.

This clone was picked up a small number of times. This chain uses TRBV27 with TRBJ2-7; 10 bases are shared with TRBD1. Germline V CDR1 and CDR2: MNHEY, SMNVEV (reference sequence). There are 15 residues in the CDR3. The V segment lost 2 bases and the J segment 9 bases; nucleotides outside the gene matches: 10. CDR3 protein: CASSLRTGGSGRQYF. The DNA for the CDR3 is TGTGCCAGCAGTTTAAGGACAGGGGGAAGCGGTAGGCAGTACTTC.

The rearrangement links TRBV29-1 to TRBJ1-1; a weak D match, TRBD1 (5 bases). V shed 5 bases and J shed 5 bases, with 12 bases lying between them. Germline-derived CDR1 and CDR2 are SQVTM and ANQGSEA. The CDR3 spans 12 residues. The CDR3 bases are TGCAGCGTTCTTGTAGGGGTGACTGAAGCTTTCTTT. This encodes CSVLVGVTEAFF.

The chain is built from TRBV5-4 and TRBJ1-2; 9 bases match TRBD1. The germline CDR1 and CDR2 sequences are SGHNT and YYREEE (reference sequence). Trimming at V came to 2 bases and at J to 3 bases, leaving 2 bases not matched to a gene. This CDR3 has 14 residues. Here the CDR3 DNA reads TGTGCCAGCAGCTTCCGGGACAGGGACTATGGCTACACCTTC. The encoded protein is CASSFRDRDYGYTF.

V gene TRBV5-4 combines with J gene TRBJ1-1; D gene unclear. The V gene's germline CDR1 is SGHNT and CDR2 YYREEE (reference sequence). V was shortened by 4 bases and J by 4 bases, with 14 bases between the two germline ends. The CDR3 sequence is 14 residues long. The CDR3 protein is CASSPMVGGTEAFF. CDR3 nucleotide sequence: TGTGCCAGCAGCCCCATGGTAGGCGGCACTGAAGCTTTCTTT.

The chain employs TRBV20-1 and TRBJ2-1; D is perhaps TRBD2 (6 bases). V lost 7 bases, J lost 12 bases, and 13 bases lay in between. CDR1 and CDR2 from the germline V gene are DFQATT and SNEGSKA (reference sequence). The CDR3 has 10 amino acids. The CDR3 here is CSVRRDLQFF. CDR3 DNA sequence: TGCAGTGTCCGCCGGGACTTGCAGTTCTTC.